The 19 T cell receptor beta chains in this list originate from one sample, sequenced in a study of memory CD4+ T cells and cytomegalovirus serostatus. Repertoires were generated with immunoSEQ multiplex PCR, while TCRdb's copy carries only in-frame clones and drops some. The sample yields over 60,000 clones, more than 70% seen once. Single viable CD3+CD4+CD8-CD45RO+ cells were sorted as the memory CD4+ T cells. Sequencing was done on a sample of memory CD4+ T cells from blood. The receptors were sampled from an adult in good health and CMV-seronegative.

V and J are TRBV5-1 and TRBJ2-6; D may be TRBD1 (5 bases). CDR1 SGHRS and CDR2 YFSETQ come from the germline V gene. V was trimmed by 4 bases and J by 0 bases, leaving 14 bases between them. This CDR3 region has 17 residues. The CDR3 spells CASSVTATNSGANVLTF. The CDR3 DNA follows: TGCGCCAGCAGCGTGACAGCCACGAACTCTGGGGCCAACGTCCTGACTTTC.

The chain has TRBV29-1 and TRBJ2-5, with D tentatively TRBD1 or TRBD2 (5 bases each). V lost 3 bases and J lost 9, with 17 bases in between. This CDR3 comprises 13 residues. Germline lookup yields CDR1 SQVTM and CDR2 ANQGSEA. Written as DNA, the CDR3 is TGCAGCGTTGATCTGGGGGTAGCGAGGGCCCAGTACTTC. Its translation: CSVDLGVARAQYF.

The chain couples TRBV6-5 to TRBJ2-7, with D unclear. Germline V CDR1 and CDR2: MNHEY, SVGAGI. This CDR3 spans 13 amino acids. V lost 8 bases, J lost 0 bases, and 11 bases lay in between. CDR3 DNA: TGTGCCAGCGGTCGTGGATCCTCCTACGAGCAGTACTTC. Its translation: CASGRGSSYEQYF.

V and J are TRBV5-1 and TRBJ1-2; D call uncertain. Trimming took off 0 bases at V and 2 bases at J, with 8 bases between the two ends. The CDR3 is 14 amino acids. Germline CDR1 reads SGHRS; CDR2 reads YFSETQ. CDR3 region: CASSLAFRNYGYTF. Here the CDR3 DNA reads TGCGCCAGCAGCTTGGCGTTCAGAAACTATGGCTACACCTTC.

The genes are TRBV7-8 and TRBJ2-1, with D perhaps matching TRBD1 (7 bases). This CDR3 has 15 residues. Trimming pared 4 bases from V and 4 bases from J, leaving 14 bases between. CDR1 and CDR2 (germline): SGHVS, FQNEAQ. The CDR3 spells CASSSRTGLYNEQFF. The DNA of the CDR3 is TGTGCCAGCAGCTCTCGGACAGGACTATACAATGAGCAGTTCTTC.

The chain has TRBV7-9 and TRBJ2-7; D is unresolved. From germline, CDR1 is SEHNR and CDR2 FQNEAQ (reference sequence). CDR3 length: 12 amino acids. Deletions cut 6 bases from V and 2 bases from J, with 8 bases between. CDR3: CASSLLPYEQYF. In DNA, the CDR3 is TGTGCCAGCAGTCTATTGCCCTACGAGCAGTACTTC.

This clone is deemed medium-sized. CDR3 residues: CASFGQVYGYTF. The CDR3 DNA reads as TGTGCCAGCTTTGGACAGGTCTATGGCTACACCTTC. The chain combines TRBV27 with TRBJ1-2; 7 nucleotides align to TRBD1. Germline V CDR1 and CDR2: MNHEY, SMNVEV (reference sequence). This CDR3 has 12 residues. The junction had 4 bases not matched to a gene; V was cut back by 8 bases and J by 4 bases.

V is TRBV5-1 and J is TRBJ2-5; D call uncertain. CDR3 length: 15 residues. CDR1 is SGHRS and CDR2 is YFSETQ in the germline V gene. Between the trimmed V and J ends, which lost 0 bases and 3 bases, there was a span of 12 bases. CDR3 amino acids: CASSLEGRAEETQYF. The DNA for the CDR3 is TGCGCCAGCAGCTTGGAAGGCAGAGCCGAAGAGACCCAGTACTTC.

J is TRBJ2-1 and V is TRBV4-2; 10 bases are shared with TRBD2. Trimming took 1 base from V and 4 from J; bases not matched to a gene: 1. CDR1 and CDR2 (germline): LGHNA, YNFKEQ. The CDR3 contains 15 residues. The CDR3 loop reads CASSQGAGGYNEQFF. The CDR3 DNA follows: TGTGCCAGCAGCCAAGGAGCGGGGGGGTACAATGAGCAGTTCTTC.

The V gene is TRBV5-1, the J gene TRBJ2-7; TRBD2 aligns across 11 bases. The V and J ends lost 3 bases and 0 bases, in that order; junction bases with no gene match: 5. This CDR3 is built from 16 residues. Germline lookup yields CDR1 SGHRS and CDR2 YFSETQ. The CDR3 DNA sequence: TGCGCCAGCAGCTCGATAGCGGGGGGGTCCTCCTACGAGCAGTACTTC. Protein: CASSSIAGGSSYEQYF. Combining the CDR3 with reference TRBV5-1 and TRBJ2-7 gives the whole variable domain KAGVTQTPRYLIKTRGQQVTLSCSPISGHRSVSWYQQTPGQGLQFLFEYFSETQRNKGNFPGRFSGRQFSNSRSEMNVSTLELGDSALYLCASSSIAGGSSYEQYFGPGTRLTVT.

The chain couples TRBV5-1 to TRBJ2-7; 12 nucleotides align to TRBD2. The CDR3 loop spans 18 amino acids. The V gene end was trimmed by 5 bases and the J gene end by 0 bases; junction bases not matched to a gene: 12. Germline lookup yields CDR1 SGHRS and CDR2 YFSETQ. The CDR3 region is CASRGPGTSGYPSYEQYF. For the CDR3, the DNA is TGCGCCAGCAGGGGACCCGGGACTAGCGGGTATCCCTCCTACGAGCAGTACTTC.

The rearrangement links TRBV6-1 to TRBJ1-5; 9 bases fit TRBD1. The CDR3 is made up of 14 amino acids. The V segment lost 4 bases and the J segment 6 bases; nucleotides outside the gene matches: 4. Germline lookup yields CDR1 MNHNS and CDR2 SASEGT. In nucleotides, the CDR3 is TGTGCCAGCAGTGGAGGACAGGGGACTCAGCCCCAGCATTTT. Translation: CASSGGQGTQPQHF.

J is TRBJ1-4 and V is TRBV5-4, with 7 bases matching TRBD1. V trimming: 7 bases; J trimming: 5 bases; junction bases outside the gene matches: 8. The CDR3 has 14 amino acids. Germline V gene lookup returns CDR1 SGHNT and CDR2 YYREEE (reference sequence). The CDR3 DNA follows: TGTGCCAGCGGGAAGACAGGGTCAAATGAAAAACTGTTTTTT. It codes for CASGKTGSNEKLFF.

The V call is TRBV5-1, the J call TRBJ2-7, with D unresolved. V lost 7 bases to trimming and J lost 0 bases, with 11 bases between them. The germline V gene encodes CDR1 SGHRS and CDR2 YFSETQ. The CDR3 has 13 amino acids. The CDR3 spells CASGKGSSYEQYF. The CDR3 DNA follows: TGCGCCAGCGGGAAGGGTAGCTCCTACGAGCAGTACTTC.

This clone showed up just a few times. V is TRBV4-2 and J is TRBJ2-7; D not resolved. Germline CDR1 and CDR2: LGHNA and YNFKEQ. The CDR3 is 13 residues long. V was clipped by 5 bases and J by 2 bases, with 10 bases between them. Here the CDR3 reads CASSWGLTYEQYF. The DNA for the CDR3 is TGTGCCAGCAGCTGGGGTCTTACCTACGAGCAGTACTTC.

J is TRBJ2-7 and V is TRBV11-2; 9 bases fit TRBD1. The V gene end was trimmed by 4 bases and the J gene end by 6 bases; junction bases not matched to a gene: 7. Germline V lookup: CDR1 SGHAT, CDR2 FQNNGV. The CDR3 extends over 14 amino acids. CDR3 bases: TGTGCCAGCAGCTCAGCCGGGACAGGGCGCGAGCAGTACTTC. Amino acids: CASSSAGTGREQYF.

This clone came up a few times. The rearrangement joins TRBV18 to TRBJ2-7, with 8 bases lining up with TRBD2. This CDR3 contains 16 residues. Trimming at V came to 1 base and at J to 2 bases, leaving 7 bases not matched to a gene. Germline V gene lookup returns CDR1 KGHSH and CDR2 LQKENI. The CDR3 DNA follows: TGTGCCAGCTCACCACAAGGGTTGACTAGCGCCTACGAGCAGTACTTC. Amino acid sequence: CASSPQGLTSAYEQYF. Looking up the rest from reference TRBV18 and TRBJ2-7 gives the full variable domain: NAGVMQNPRHLVRRRGQEARLRCSPMKGHSHVYWYRQLPEEGLKFMVYLQKENIIDESGMPKERFSAEFPKEGPSILRIQQVVRGDSAAYFCASSPQGLTSAYEQYFGPGTRLTVT.

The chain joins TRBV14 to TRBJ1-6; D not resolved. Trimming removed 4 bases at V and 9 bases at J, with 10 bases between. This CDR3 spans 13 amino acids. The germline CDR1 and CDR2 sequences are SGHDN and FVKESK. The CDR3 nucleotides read TGTGCCAGCAGCCTAACTGAGGGTTCACCCCTCCACTTT. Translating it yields CASSLTEGSPLHF.

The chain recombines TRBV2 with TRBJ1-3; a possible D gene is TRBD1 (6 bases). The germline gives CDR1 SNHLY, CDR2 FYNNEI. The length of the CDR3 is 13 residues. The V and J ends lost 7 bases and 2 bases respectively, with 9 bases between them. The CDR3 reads CASTRTAGNTIYF. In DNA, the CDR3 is TGTGCCAGCACCCGGACAGCTGGAAACACCATATATTTT.